This T cell receptor (beta chain) was recorded in a study of blood T cell repertoires in COVID-19. Overall study: The origin of the acute and convalescent COVID-19 samples was the United States, Italy and Spain.

Per the study methods: Counts of nucleated cells, estimated from reference gene primer amplification, were obtained. TCRdb's copy holds only in-frame clones and misses some; the assay was immunoSEQ multiplex PCR. V and J calls and clone size follow that table, whereas D and trimming were derived from the DNA. This table holds just over 300,000 clones, approximately 89% found once. Living in under 30 US areas, the participants were between 18 and 89 years of age. V was shortened by 6 bases and J by 5 bases, with 13 bases between the two germline ends. Germline lookup yields CDR1 KGHSH and CDR2 LQKENI. This CDR3 has 13 residues.

The TCR sequence derives from a woman between 40 and 50 years old who had recovered from COVID-19. The sequenced sample consisted of PBMCs or T cells enriched from blood (not recorded which). The rearrangement joins TRBV18 to TRBJ2-5; TRBD1 might be the D (6 bases). The chain's CDR3 is CASSLQGRETQYF. The CDR3 bases are TGTGCCAGCTCTCTACAGGGTAGGGAGACCCAGTACTTC.